This TCR beta chain was sequenced for a study of cytomegalovirus exposure and HLA in healthy donors. Study-wide points: Most sequenced TCRs were rare (though some public TCRs occurred in many donors).

As concerns this clone: Its antigen is not identified.

Use of 60 Vbeta and 13 Jbeta primers characterized the PCR. Source study methods: Around 11 million shared chains were among around 80 million unique TCR beta chains counted in a later analysis. Sequencing used immunoSEQ multiplex PCR; TCRdb keeps in-frame clones, though not all of them. V, J and clone size are taken as reported in that table, and D and trimming were inferred from the DNA itself. Among some 140,000 clones listed, about 80% were seen once. CDR3 length: 17 residues. Trimming took 0 bases from V and 3 from J; bases not matched to a gene: 8. CDR1 KGHSH and CDR2 LQKENI come from the germline V gene.

The V gene is TRBV18, the J gene TRBJ2-1; 7 nucleotides agree with TRBD2. Sample: PBMCs. The receptor was derived from a man younger than 40 in good health and CMV-seronegative. CDR3 protein: CASSPPGGLGLYNEQFF. The CDR3 region has the DNA TGTGCCAGCTCACCACCGGGAGGACTAGGTCTCTACAATGAGCAGTTCTTC.